Below, one T cell receptor beta chain is given with its context. Its antigen is still unknown. No much larger clonotype is one base removed from it; base qualities were not supplied. This sample stems from a study of T cell changes during pregnancy in multiple sclerosis (dated by TCRdb to about 2019). About the full investigation: Changes in the T cell repertoire over the course of pregnancy were examined in this study in women with multiple sclerosis.

The method was the immunoSEQ multiplex PCR assay. TCRdb limited this immuneACCESS table to in-frame rearrangements with V and J called. A share of clones is missing; checked studies link under half to unresolved V genes, and the rest is unexplained. Recorded for this sample are approximately 90,000 clones; approximately 94% of them occurred a single time. The ten largest make up around 0.84% of the sample. CDR1 and CDR2 (SNHLY, FYNNEI) derive from the germline V gene. The germline V and J ends show losses of 5 bases and 2 bases respectively, and no gene match explains 9 bases of the junction. The CDR3, cysteine through phenylalanine, is 15 amino acids long. The CDR3 DNA has 45 bases and is translated from base 1.

The specimen was peripheral blood, collected in the third trimester of pregnancy. The chain joins TRBV2 to TRBJ2-7, with 7 junctional bases fitting TRBD1. The receptor was isolated from a female donor with multiple sclerosis, enrolled in a pregnancy study. This receptor carries the CDR3 CASSPDRALTYEQYF. DNA sequence: TGTGCCAGCAGTCCTGACAGGGCCCTTACCTACGAGCAGTACTTC.